This T cell receptor beta chain was profiled in a study of cytomegalovirus exposure and HLA in healthy donors. The PCR was carried out with 60 Vbeta primers and 13 Jbeta primers. The data were produced by immunoSEQ multiplex PCR, yet TCRdb's version contains in-frame clones alone and is incomplete. Recorded for this sample: 74,000 or so clones. Germline CDR1 SGHNT, CDR2 YYREEE (reference sequence). The CDR3 has 16 amino acids. Trimming took off 4 bases at V and 7 bases at J, with 23 bases between the two ends. The receptor's source is a woman aged 55-69 years in good health and CMV-seronegative. Sequencing used PBMCs. This chain links TRBV5-4 with TRBJ2-5; perhaps TRBD2 as D (6 bases). The CDR3 DNA reads TGTGCCAGCAGCCCGAGAGCGGGTCCAATTTTCTCGACCCAGTACTTC. As protein: CASSPRAGPIFSTQYF.